This entry features one T cell receptor (beta chain) sequence. Its antigen is undetermined. This sample was taken from a study of CD8+ T cells in alopecia areata. Study summary: Treatment comprised oral tofacitinib, 5 to 10 mg twice daily, in treated patients. Study findings and constraints: Normal-skin resident alphabeta T cells also appear among scalp sample sequences. Scalp clonality, along with expanded CD8+ clones among the top 100, was significantly decreased by tofacitinib.

Described treatment: oral pan-JAK inhibitor, 5-10 mg twice daily. After isolation, RNA underwent reverse transcription to generate cDNA as the sequencing template. The table came from immunoSEQ multiplex PCR; TCRdb's copy has only in-frame clones and leaves some out. The sample records about 150,000 clones, 45% to 60% being singletons. V was pared by 0 bases and J by 6 bases, with 9 bases between. The V gene's germline CDR1 is SQVTM and CDR2 ANQGSEA. The CDR3 has 12 residues. The sequences come from CD8+ T cells sorted from blood, collected at week 4, from a patient treated with tofacitinib. The TCR comes from a human donor with alopecia areata. The gene calls are TRBV29-1 and TRBJ2-7; D is unresolved. The CDR3 region is CSVEDLGVEQYF. The CDR3 nucleotides are TGCAGCGTTGAAGATTTGGGCGTCGAGCAGTACTTC.